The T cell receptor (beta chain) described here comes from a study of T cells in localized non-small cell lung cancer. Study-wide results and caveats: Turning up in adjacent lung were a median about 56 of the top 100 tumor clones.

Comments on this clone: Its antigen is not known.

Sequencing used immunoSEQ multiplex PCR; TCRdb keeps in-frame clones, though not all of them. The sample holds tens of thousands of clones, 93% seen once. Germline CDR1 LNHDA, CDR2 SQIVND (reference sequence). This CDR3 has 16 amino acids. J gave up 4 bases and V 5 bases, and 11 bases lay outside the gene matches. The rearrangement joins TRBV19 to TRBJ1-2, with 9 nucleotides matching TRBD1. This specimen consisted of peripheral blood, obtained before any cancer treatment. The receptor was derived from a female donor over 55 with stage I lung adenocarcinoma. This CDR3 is CASSPRTGAYSYGYTF. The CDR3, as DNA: TGTGCCAGTAGTCCAAGGACAGGGGCCTACTCCTATGGCTACACCTTC.